Listed below are T cell receptor beta chains from one sample, sequenced in a study of cytomegalovirus exposure and HLA in healthy donors. Sequencing was performed with immunoSEQ multiplex PCR; in TCRdb, only in-frame clones are kept and a portion is missing. The sample has roughly 170,000 clones, 80% to 85% seen once. Sequencing was done on a sample of PBMCs. Source of these receptors: a woman younger than 45 in good health and CMV-seronegative. CDR3s include the opening cysteine and the closing phenylalanine or tryptophan. D genes are given only for firm matches. Some rows have no size entry. The others give once, few or many, or a class for an expanded clone.

d_gene	abundance	v_gene	j_gene	CDR3nt	CDR3aa
.	.	TRBV10-3	TRBJ2-7	TGTGCCATCAGCCGGGACAACACCTACGAGCAGTACTTC	CAISRDNTYEQYF
TRBD2	once	TRBV7-2	TRBJ2-3	TGTGCCAGCAGCTACGGGGGGGCTCGTGTCACAGATACGCAGTATTTT	CASSYGGARVTDTQYF
TRBD1	.	TRBV19	TRBJ1-4	TGTGCCAGTAGTATTAAGACAGGGGGTGAAAAACTGTTTTTT	CASSIKTGGEKLFF
.	.	TRBV14	TRBJ2-7	TGTGCCAGCAAAGGCGGGGCAAACAGTCTTGAGGAGCAGTACTTC	CASKGGANSLEEQYF
.	.	TRBV5-8	TRBJ2-6	TGTGCCAGCAGCTTTGCGGTGGGAGGCAACGTCCTGACTTTC	CASSFAVGGNVLTF
.	.	TRBV11-1	TRBJ1-1	TGTGCCAGCAGTGAGGCAATAATGAACACTGAAGCTTTCTTT	CASSEAIMNTEAFF
TRBD1	.	TRBV19	TRBJ2-1	TGTGCCAGTAGTGACGGACAGGGCAAGGCCTACAATGAGCAGTTCTTC	CASSDGQGKAYNEQFF
TRBD1	.	TRBV6-5	TRBJ2-5	TGTGCCAGCAGTTCGACAGGGGGAGAGACCCAGTACTTC	CASSSTGGETQYF
.	.	TRBV5-8	TRBJ2-1	TGTGCCAGCAGCCGTGACTGGCCGGGAGACCCCTACAATGAGCAGTTCTTC	CASSRDWPGDPYNEQFF
.	.	TRBV5-1	TRBJ2-7	TGCGCCAGCAGCCCCACCGGGACATCCCTACGCGAGCAGTACTTC	CASSPTGTSLREQYF
TRBD2	.	TRBV5-1	TRBJ2-2	TGCGCCAGCAGCTTTCGACAGCGGGAGGACACCGGGGAGCTGTTTTTT	CASSFRQREDTGELFF
.	.	TRBV5-4	TRBJ2-2	TGTGCCAGCAGCGGGACACGGAACACCGGGGAGCTGTTTTTT	CASSGTRNTGELFF
TRBD2	.	TRBV7-2	TRBJ2-1	TGTGCCAGCAGCTCAGCTAGCGGGAGTCCCGCCTACAATGAGCAGTTCTTC	CASSSASGSPAYNEQFF
.	.	TRBV5-1	TRBJ2-2	TGCGCCAGCAGCTTGGCTGGAGCGAACACCGGGGAGCTGTTTTTT	CASSLAGANTGELFF
TRBD1	few	TRBV28	TRBJ1-2	TGTGCCAGCAGGTTTACAGGGGTTACGAGTGGCTACACCTTC	CASRFTGVTSGYTF
.	.	TRBV9	TRBJ1-2	TGTGCCAGCAGCGGCTACCGGGATTCTAACTATGGCTACACCTTC	CASSGYRDSNYGYTF
TRBD2	.	TRBV27	TRBJ2-5	TGTGCCAGCAGATTACTAGCGGGAGGGCCCTTCCAAGAGACCCAGTACTTC	CASRLLAGGPFQETQYF
TRBD1	.	TRBV19	TRBJ1-1	TGTGCCAGTAGCGACAGGGATGATCCTGAAGCTTTCTTT	CASSDRDDPEAFF
.	.	TRBV9	TRBJ2-5	TGTGCCAGCAGCGTAGCCGGGGGGCTGGGTGAGACCCAGTACTTC	CASSVAGGLGETQYF
.	.	TRBV28	TRBJ2-1	TGTGCCAGCAGTTTAGCCGGGAACTACAATGAGCAGTTCTTC	CASSLAGNYNEQFF
TRBD2	.	TRBV28	TRBJ2-7	TGTGCCAGCAGTTTTCGACTAGCGGTGGCAACCGAGCAGTACTTC	CASSFRLAVATEQYF
TRBD1	.	TRBV7-7	TRBJ2-7	TGTGCTAGCACCTCACAAGGACAGGGGGCTCTCGAGCAGTACTTC	CASTSQGQGALEQYF